This record looks at one T cell receptor beta chain sequence and its context. Antigen unknown. In germline, CDR1 is SEHNR, CDR2 FQNEAQ (reference sequence). Germline trimming cut 4 bases from V and 4 bases from J; bases unmatched to any gene: 5. The CDR3 spans 14 residues. This record comes from a study of cytomegalovirus exposure and HLA in healthy donors. Both 60 Vbeta primers and 13 Jbeta primers went into the PCR. Authors' processing steps: Later reanalysis found 60 million to 90 million unique TCR beta chains, some 10 million of them shared. Libraries were prepared by immunoSEQ multiplex PCR; TCRdb keeps only in-frame clonotypes and omits some of them. The D gene and trimming were derived from the DNA, and the V and J assignments and clone size from that table. This sample has 150,000 to 200,000 clones; around 80% occur once, and the top ten carry 5.7%. Overall study findings and caveats: Listed as cytomegalovirus-associated were over 150 TCR beta chains.

The sample was PBMCs. This receptor was taken from a man aged 40-49 years in good health and CMV-seronegative. The rearrangement joins TRBV7-9 to TRBJ1-2, with 8 bases identical to TRBD1. In DNA, the CDR3 is TGTGCCAGCAGCTCGACAGGGGAGAGCTATGGCTACACCTTC. Protein sequence: CASSSTGESYGYTF. Combining the CDR3 with reference TRBV7-9 and TRBJ1-2 gives the whole variable domain DTGVSQNPRHKITKRGQNVTFRCDPISEHNRLYWYRQTLGQGPEFLTYFQNEAQLEKSRLLSDRFSAERPKGSFSTLEIQRTEQGDSAMYLCASSSTGESYGYTFGSGTRLTVV.